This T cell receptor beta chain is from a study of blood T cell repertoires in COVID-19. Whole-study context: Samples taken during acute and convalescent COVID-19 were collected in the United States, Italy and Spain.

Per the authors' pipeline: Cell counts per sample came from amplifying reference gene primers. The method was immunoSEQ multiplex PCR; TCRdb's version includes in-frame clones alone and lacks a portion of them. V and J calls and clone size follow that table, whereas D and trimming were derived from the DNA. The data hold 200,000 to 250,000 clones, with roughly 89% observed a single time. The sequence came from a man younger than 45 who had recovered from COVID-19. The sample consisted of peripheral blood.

The CDR3 DNA reads as TGTGCCAGCTCACCACCGGGACAGGGTATCTCTGGCTACACCTTC. The encoded protein is CASSPPGQGISGYTF. The chain uses TRBV18 and TRBJ1-2; 9 bases match TRBD1. Looked up from germline, CDR1 is KGHSH and CDR2 is LQKENI. Germline trimming cut 0 bases from V and 7 bases from J; bases unmatched to any gene: 6. The CDR3 is 15 amino acids.